The 27 T cell receptor beta chains below were found in one sample sequenced in a study of T cell responses to AZD1222 COVID-19 vaccine. The data were produced by immunoSEQ multiplex PCR, yet TCRdb's version contains in-frame clones alone and is incomplete. The sample yields roughly 130,000 clones, roughly 90% seen once. Sequences were derived from peripheral blood, sampled on day 0 of AZD1222 vaccination. Source of these receptors: an adult in good health.

The chain is built from TRBV30 and TRBJ1-4, with D tentatively TRBD1 (6 bases). Trimming removed 7 bases from V and 7 bases from J, with 31 bases in between. CDR3 size: 18 residues. From germline, CDR1 is GTSNPN and CDR2 SVGIG (reference sequence). The CDR3 here is CASTPFPSAGGRSEKLFF. The CDR3 bases are TGTGCCTCAACACCTTTCCCCTCCGCTGGGGGGCGTAGTGAAAAACTGTTTTTT. Full variable domain (missing parts from reference TRBV30 and TRBJ1-4): SQTIHQWPATLVQPVGSPLSLECTVEGTSNPNLYWYRQAAGRGLQLLFYSVGIGQISSEVPQNLSASRPQDRQFILSSKKLLLSDSGFYLCASTPFPSAGGRSEKLFFGSGTQLSVL.

The chain couples TRBV3-1 (or the pseudogene TRBV3-2) to TRBJ1-1; TRBD1 matches at 12 bases. CDR1 LGHDT and CDR2 YNNKEL come from the germline V gene (reference sequence). The CDR3 spans 16 residues. V dropped 4 bases and J dropped 4; count of bases not matched to a gene: 7. This chain's CDR3 is CASSPRDRGRITEAFF. The CDR3 nucleotides read TGTGCCAGCAGCCCTCGGGACAGGGGGCGGATCACTGAAGCTTTCTTT.

This clone was recorded only once. The V and J genes are TRBV5-5 and TRBJ2-2, with D perhaps assigned TRBD1 or TRBD2 (7 bases each). The V gene's germline CDR1 is SGHKS and CDR2 YYEKEE (reference sequence). Trimming cost V 7 bases and J 4 bases, with 17 bases left between them. This CDR3 has 15 amino acids. This CDR3 reads CASAQGGLVTGELFF. The CDR3 DNA is TGTGCCAGCGCCCAGGGGGGGCTCGTCACCGGGGAGCTGTTTTTT.

The chain couples TRBV6-5 to TRBJ2-7; possible D gene TRBD2, 7 bases. Germline V gene data show CDR1 as MNHEY and CDR2 as SVGAGI. V lost 2 bases, J lost 2 bases, and 16 bases lay in between. The CDR3 contains 16 residues. The CDR3 sequence: CASSYTAGAWAYEQYF. The CDR3 coding sequence is TGTGCCAGCAGTTACACCGCGGGGGCCTGGGCCTACGAGCAGTACTTC.

The J gene is TRBJ1-3, the V gene TRBV4-1; D not certain. The CDR3 is 16 amino acids. Trimming removed 4 bases from V and 1 base from J, with 14 bases in between. Germline CDR1 and CDR2: MGHRA and YSYEKL. As DNA, the CDR3 is TGCGCCAGCAGCCTCCACGTCGGAGATTCTGGAAACACCATATATTTT. This sequence encodes CASSLHVGDSGNTIYF.

The chain combines TRBV3-1 (or the pseudogene TRBV3-2) with TRBJ1-2, with no clear D. The V gene's germline CDR1 is LGHDT and CDR2 YNNKEL (reference sequence). The CDR3 extends over 13 amino acids. Trimming removed 4 bases at V and 6 bases at J, with 12 bases between. The CDR3 bases are TGTGCCAGCAGCCCTGGGAAGTGGGATGGCTACACCTTC. It translates to CASSPGKWDGYTF.

The rearrangement uses TRBV5-6 and TRBJ2-1; D call uncertain. Germline V gene sequence: CDR1 SGHDT, CDR2 YYEEEE. V dropped 2 bases and J dropped 6 bases, with 3 bases sitting between them. There are 11 residues in the CDR3. The CDR3 DNA sequence: TGTGCCAGCAGCTTAGGCAATGAGCAGTTCTTC. Residues: CASSLGNEQFF.

V gene TRBV30 combines with J gene TRBJ1-1; TRBD1 aligns across 7 bases. Germline lookup yields CDR1 GTSNPN and CDR2 SVGIG (reference sequence). Trimming took 2 bases from V and 4 from J; bases not matched to a gene: 7. The CDR3 consists of 14 residues. Here the CDR3 reads CAWSTITGATEAFF. As DNA, the CDR3 is TGTGCCTGGAGTACAATCACAGGGGCCACTGAAGCTTTCTTT.

The V gene is TRBV7-6, the J gene TRBJ2-1; 8 nucleotides align to TRBD2. The V gene end was trimmed by 2 bases and the J gene end by 5 bases; junction bases not matched to a gene: 11. Germline values: CDR1 SGHVS, CDR2 FNYEAQ. The CDR3 spans 17 residues. CDR3 nucleotides: TGTGCCAGCAGCTTAAGCGCGGGTCGGCGGGGGGACAATGAGCAGTTCTTC. This translates into CASSLSAGRRGDNEQFF.

V usage is TRBV7-9 and J usage is TRBJ2-7; D not resolved. Germline lookup yields CDR1 SEHNR and CDR2 FQNEAQ (reference sequence). V lost 5 bases to trimming and J lost 6 bases, with 8 bases between them. The CDR3 is 11 residues long. The CDR3 region is CASSPGLEQYF. The CDR3 region has the DNA TGTGCCAGCAGCCCCGGCCTCGAGCAGTACTTC.

V is TRBV6-5 and J is TRBJ1-6, with 7 bases lining up with TRBD1. V lost 5 bases, J lost 7 bases, and 8 bases stayed unmatched. The germline gives CDR1 MNHEY, CDR2 SVGAGI. The CDR3 loop spans 15 amino acids. CDR3 DNA: TGTGCCAGCAGTACGACAGGGTTGCGGAATTCACCCCTCCACTTT. Translated: CASSTTGLRNSPLHF.

The chain carries TRBV28 and TRBJ1-2; tentative D call: TRBD1 (6 bases). The length of the CDR3 is 18 residues. Germline V lookup: CDR1 MDHEN, CDR2 SYDVKM. V was clipped by 1 base and J by 2 bases, with 20 bases between them. CDR3 DNA: TGTGCCAGCAGTTTATTTGCACGGCGACTCCAGGGGAACTATGGCTACACCTTC. It specifies CASSLFARRLQGNYGYTF.

This chain uses TRBV27 with TRBJ2-7; tentatively, D is TRBD1 (5 bases). The V and J ends lost 6 bases and 3 bases respectively, with 18 bases between them. The CDR3 is 15 residues long. From germline, CDR1 is MNHEY and CDR2 SMNVEV (reference sequence). The CDR3 nucleotides are TGTGCCAGCAGCAGAAGGGGTTCCCTCCGCTACGAGCAGTACTTC. This gives the protein CASSRRGSLRYEQYF.

The chain has TRBV6-5 and TRBJ1-5; no definite D call. Germline lookup yields CDR1 MNHEY and CDR2 SVGAGI. CDR3 length equals 13 residues. Trimming removed 7 bases from V and 4 bases from J, with 11 bases in between. CDR3 protein: CASTTLDNQPQHF. In DNA, the CDR3 is TGTGCCAGCACAACCCTTGATAATCAGCCCCAGCATTTT.

The chain couples TRBV28 to TRBJ1-1, with a weak D call TRBD1 (5 bases). In germline, CDR1 is MDHEN, CDR2 SYDVKM. There are 14 residues in the CDR3. With 7 bases removed from V and 5 bases from J, the gap between germline ends came to 17 bases. CDR3 bases: TGTGCCAGCACCCCCTTGTTTGGGGGGACTGAAGCTTTCTTT. Translating gives CASTPLFGGTEAFF.

CDR3 bases: TGTGCCAGCAGTTACTCAATCCCTCATAATTCACCCCTCCACTTT. It translates to CASSYSIPHNSPLHF. The V call is TRBV6-5, the J call TRBJ1-6, with D uncertain. Germline-derived CDR1 and CDR2 are MNHEY and SVGAGI. Trimming took 0 bases from V and 5 from J, leaving 8 bases between them. This CDR3 comprises 15 residues.

J is TRBJ1-5 and V is TRBV6-1; D is undetermined. The germline gives CDR1 MNHNS, CDR2 SASEGT. The CDR3 sequence is 14 residues long. V was shortened by 3 bases and J by 1 base, with 7 bases between the two germline ends. CDR3 loop: CASSESRSNQPQHF. DNA of the CDR3: TGTGCCAGCAGTGAGAGTCGAAGCAATCAGCCCCAGCATTTT.

The V gene is TRBV2, the J gene TRBJ1-6, with D possibly matching TRBD1 (5 bases). Germline loops: CDR1 SNHLY, CDR2 FYNNEI. This CDR3 has 14 residues. V was pared by 6 bases and J by 6 bases, with 12 bases between. This CDR3 reads CASRPGPTNSPLHF. DNA for the CDR3: TGTGCCAGCAGGCCGGGACCCACTAATTCACCCCTCCACTTT.

As DNA, the CDR3 is TGTGCCAGCAGAAATAGCGGGGGGACCTACAATGAGCAGTTCTTC. Amino acid sequence: CASRNSGGTYNEQFF. This rearrangement joins TRBV11-2 to TRBJ2-1; 10 bases match TRBD2. The length of the CDR3 is 15 residues. Germline V lookup: CDR1 SGHAT, CDR2 FQNNGV. V was pared by 6 bases and J by 2 bases, with 4 bases of the junction left unmatched. The variable domain in full, with the rest retrieved from reference TRBV11-2 and TRBJ2-1, is EAGVAQSPRYKIIEKRQSVAFWCNPISGHATLYWYQQILGQGPKLLIQFQNNGVVDDSQLPKDRFSAERLKGVDSTLKIQPAKLEDSAVYLCASRNSGGTYNEQFFGPGTRLTVL.

This clone was recorded a few times. The rearrangement links TRBV6-5 to TRBJ1-5, with 9 bases matching TRBD1. The germline V gene has CDR1 MNHEY and CDR2 SVGAGI. V shed 7 bases, J shed 3 bases, and the junction held 7 bases outside the gene matches. This CDR3 comprises 15 residues. This CDR3 is CASKSGQGNNQPQHF. The CDR3 DNA follows: TGTGCCAGCAAATCGGGACAGGGTAACAATCAGCCCCAGCATTTT.

V and J are TRBV19 and TRBJ1-5; D unclear. Trimming removed 6 bases from V and 2 bases from J, with 11 bases in between. CDR3 length: 14 residues. Per germline, CDR1 LNHDA and CDR2 SQIVND (reference sequence). The DNA for the CDR3 is TGTGCCAGTAGATTACCGGGCCGCAATCAGCCCCAGCATTTT. Translated: CASRLPGRNQPQHF.

This chain joins TRBV7-3 and TRBJ1-1, with D hard to call. CDR1 and CDR2 (germline): SGHTA, FQGTGA. Trimming shortened V by 5 bases and J by 1 base, and 8 bases separated the two germline ends. The CDR3 runs 13 residues. CDR3 in amino acids: CASSTDPNTEAFF. The CDR3 DNA reads as TGTGCCAGCAGCACGGACCCGAACACTGAAGCTTTCTTT. Together with reference TRBV7-3 and TRBJ1-1, the CDR3 gives the full variable domain: GAGVSQTPSNKVTEKGKYVELRCDPISGHTALYWYRQSLGQGPEFLIYFQGTGAADDSGLPNDRFFAVRPEGSVSTLKIQRTERGDSAVYLCASSTDPNTEAFFGQGTRLTVV.

The CDR3 DNA follows: TGTGCCAGCAGTTCGCGACGGTTAAATGAGCAGTTCTTC. Amino acids: CASSSRRLNEQFF. The V gene is TRBV27, the J gene TRBJ2-1, with D unresolved. CDR3 length: 13 amino acids. Trimming removed 4 bases from V and 7 bases from J, with 11 bases in between. Germline V lookup: CDR1 MNHEY, CDR2 SMNVEV (reference sequence).

V and J are TRBV4-1 and TRBJ2-7, with D tentatively TRBD2 (6 bases). The length of the CDR3 is 15 residues. V was shortened by 2 bases and J by 3 bases, with 14 bases between the two germline ends. Germline CDR1 and CDR2: MGHRA and YSYEKL. CDR3 sequence: CASSQHMAGNYEQYF. For the CDR3, the DNA is TGCGCCAGCAGCCAACACATGGCGGGGAACTACGAGCAGTACTTC.

The rearrangement links TRBV3-1 (or the pseudogene TRBV3-2) to TRBJ2-5, with 8 bases fitting TRBD2. The CDR3 runs 18 residues. The J segment lost 9 bases and the V segment lost 4 bases, leaving 22 bases of the junction unmatched. Germline V gene lookup returns CDR1 LGHDT and CDR2 YNNKEL (reference sequence). For the CDR3, the DNA is TGTGCCAGCAGCCCCGCTTCCCGGGGGGGTACGTCCAAGAGCTCCCAGTACTTC. Its translation: CASSPASRGGTSKSSQYF.

The chain recombines TRBV7-3 with TRBJ2-7, with 8 nucleotides matching TRBD2. Germline CDR1 SGHTA, CDR2 FQGTGA. The CDR3 is 13 residues long. After removal of 3 bases from V and 5 bases from J, the junction contained 3 bases not matched to a gene. The DNA for the CDR3 is TGTGCCAGCAGCTTCCAAGCGGGGGACGAGCAGTACTTC. Its translation: CASSFQAGDEQYF.

V gene TRBV6-5 combines with J gene TRBJ1-1; D is unresolved. Germline V gives CDR1 MNHEY, CDR2 SVGAGI. The V gene lost 6 bases and the J gene lost 1 base, with 6 bases spanning the gap. The length of the CDR3 is 12 residues. As DNA, the CDR3 is TGTGCCAGCAGGCGACAGAACACTGAAGCTTTCTTT. As protein: CASRRQNTEAFF.